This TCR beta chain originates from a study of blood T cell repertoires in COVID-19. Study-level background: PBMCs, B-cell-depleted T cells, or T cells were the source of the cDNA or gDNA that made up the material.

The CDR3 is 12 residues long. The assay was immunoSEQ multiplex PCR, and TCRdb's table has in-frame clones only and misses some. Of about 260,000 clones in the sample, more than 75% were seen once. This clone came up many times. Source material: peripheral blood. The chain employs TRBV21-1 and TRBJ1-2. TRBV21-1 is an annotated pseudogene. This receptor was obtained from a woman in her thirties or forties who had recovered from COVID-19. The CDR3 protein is CASSKGGDGYTF. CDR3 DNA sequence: TGTGCCAGCAGCAAGGGAGGGGACGGCTACACCTTC.